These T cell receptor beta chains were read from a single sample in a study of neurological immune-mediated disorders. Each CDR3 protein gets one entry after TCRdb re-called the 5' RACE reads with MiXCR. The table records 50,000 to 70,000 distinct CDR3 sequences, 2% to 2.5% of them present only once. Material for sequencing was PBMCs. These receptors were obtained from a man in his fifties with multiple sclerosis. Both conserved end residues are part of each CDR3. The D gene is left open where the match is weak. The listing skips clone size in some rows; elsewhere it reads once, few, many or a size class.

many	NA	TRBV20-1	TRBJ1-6	CSAMNRDRGSPLHF	TGCAGTGCCATGAACCGGGACCGTGGTTCACCCCTCCACTTT
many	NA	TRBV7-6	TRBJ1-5	CASSPLGVDQPQHF	TGTGCCAGCAGCCCTTTGGGGGTTGATCAGCCCCAGCATTTT
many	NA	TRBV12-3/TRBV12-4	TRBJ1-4	CASSFFARRGEKLFF	TGTGCCAGCAGTTTTTTCGCGCGACGGGGTGAAAAACTGTTTTTT
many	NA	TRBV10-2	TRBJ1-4	CASSESTWGGKEKLFF	TGCGCCAGCAGTGAGTCGACGTGGGGCGGAAAGGAAAAACTGTTTTTT
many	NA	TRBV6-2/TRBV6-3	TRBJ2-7	CASRNGLLAYEQYF	TGTGCCAGCAGAAACGGGCTGCTTGCCTACGAGCAGTACTTC
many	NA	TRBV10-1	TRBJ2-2	CASSRTVNTGELFF	TGCGCCAGCAGCAGGACAGTGAACACCGGGGAGCTGTTTTTT
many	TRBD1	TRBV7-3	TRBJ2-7	CASSWTGGEQYF	TGTGCCAGCAGCTGGACAGGTGGAGAGCAGTACTTC
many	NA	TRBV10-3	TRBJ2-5	CAISDGDRQQETQYF	TGTGCCATCAGTGACGGGGACCGACAGCAAGAGACCCAGTACTTC
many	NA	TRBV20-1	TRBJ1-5	CSASGGLNQPQHF	TGCAGTGCTAGCGGAGGGTTAAATCAGCCCCAGCATTTT
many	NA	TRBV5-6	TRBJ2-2	CASSLSFNTGELFF	TGTGCCAGCAGCTTATCTTTCAACACCGGGGAGCTGTTTTTT
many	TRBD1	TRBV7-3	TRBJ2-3	CASSSGTVITDTQYF	TGTGCCAGCAGCTCGGGGACAGTGATAACAGATACGCAGTATTTT
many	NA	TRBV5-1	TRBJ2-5	CASTLGGLQETQYF	TGCGCCAGCACTCTCGGGGGCTTACAAGAGACCCAGTACTTC
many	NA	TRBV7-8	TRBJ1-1	CASSLARLSRGNTEAFF	TGTGCCAGCAGCTTGGCCCGTCTATCGAGGGGGAACACTGAAGCTTTCTTT
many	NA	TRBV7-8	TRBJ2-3	CASSLDGVDTQYF	TGTGCCAGCAGCTTAGACGGAGTCGATACGCAGTATTTT
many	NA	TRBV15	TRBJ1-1	CATSRMSLGEANAFF	TGTGCCACCAGCAGGATGTCCTTGGGGGAGGCTAATGCTTTCTTT
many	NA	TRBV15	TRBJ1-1	CATSRAGGVLTNTEAFF	TGTGCCACCAGCAGAGCGGGTGGGGTTCTGACGAACACTGAAGCTTTCTTT
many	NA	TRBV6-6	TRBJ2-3	CASTWGTDTQYF	TGTGCCAGCACGTGGGGTACAGATACGCAGTATTTT
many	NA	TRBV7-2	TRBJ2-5	CASSVDRGETQYF	TGTGCCAGCAGTGTGGACAGAGGGGAGACCCAGTACTTC
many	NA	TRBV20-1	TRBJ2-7	CSASGTLYEQYF	TGCAGTGCCTCCGGGACGTTATACGAGCAGTACTTC
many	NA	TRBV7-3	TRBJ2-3	CASSQASGTTQYF	TGTGCCAGCAGCCAGGCCTCCGGGACTACGCAGTATTTT
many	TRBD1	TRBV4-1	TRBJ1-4	CASSPRGSGANEKLFF	TGCGCCAGCAGCCCCAGGGGGTCCGGAGCTAATGAAAAACTGTTTTTT
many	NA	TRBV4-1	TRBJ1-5	CASSQEGGHQPQHF	TGCGCCAGCAGCCAAGAGGGGGGCCATCAGCCCCAGCATTTT
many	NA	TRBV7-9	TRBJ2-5	CASSLGSASLETQYF	TGTGCCAGCAGCTTAGGTTCTGCTAGCTTGGAGACCCAGTACTTC
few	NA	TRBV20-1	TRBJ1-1	CSARPQLGASTEAFF	TGCAGTGCTAGGCCCCAGCTGGGGGCGAGCACTGAAGCTTTCTTT
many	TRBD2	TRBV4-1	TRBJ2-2	CASSQDGSSGDTGELFF	TGCGCCAGCAGCCAAGATGGGAGTAGCGGGGACACCGGGGAGCTGTTTTTT
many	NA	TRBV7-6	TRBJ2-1	CASSLERARTQQFF	TGTGCCAGCAGCTTAGAGCGGGCCCGGACTCAGCAGTTCTTC
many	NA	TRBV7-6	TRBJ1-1	CASSLDSSIGSTEAFF	TGTGCCAGCAGCTTAGACAGCTCGATAGGGAGCACTGAAGCTTTCTTT
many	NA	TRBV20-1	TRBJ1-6	CSARLGPLDSPLHF	TGCAGTGCTAGACTTGGACCCCTTGATTCACCCCTCCACTTT
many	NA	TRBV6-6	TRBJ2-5	CASSLLRETQYF	TGTGCCAGCAGTCTCCTGCGAGAGACCCAGTACTTC
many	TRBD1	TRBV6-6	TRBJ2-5	CASRVQGAQETQYF	TGTGCCAGCAGGGTACAGGGGGCACAAGAGACCCAGTACTTC
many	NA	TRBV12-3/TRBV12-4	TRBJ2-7	CASSFSGSYEQYF	TGTGCCAGCAGTTTCTCAGGATCCTACGAGCAGTACTTC
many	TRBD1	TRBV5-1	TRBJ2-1	CASSLALQGMEQFF	TGCGCCAGCAGCTTGGCCCTACAGGGGATGGAGCAGTTCTTC
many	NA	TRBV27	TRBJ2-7	CASTIGNEQYF	TGTGCCAGCACGATCGGGAACGAGCAGTACTTC
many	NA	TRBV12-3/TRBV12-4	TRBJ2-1	CASSLAARAGLYNEQFF	TGTGCCAGCAGTTTAGCGGCGAGAGCAGGGTTATACAATGAGCAGTTCTTC
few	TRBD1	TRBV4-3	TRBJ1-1	CASSQEGAGGTEAFF	TGCGCCAGCAGCCAAGAAGGGGCAGGGGGCACTGAAGCTTTCTTT
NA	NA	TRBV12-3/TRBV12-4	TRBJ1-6	CASRVQTDRSTLNF	TGTGCCAGCAGGGTACAGACAGACAGATCAACCCTCAACTTT
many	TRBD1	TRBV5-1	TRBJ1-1	CASSPGQGPEAFF	TGCGCCAGCAGCCCCGGACAGGGCCCTGAAGCTTTCTTT
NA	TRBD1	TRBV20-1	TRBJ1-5	CSARITGGGNQPQHF	TGCAGTGCTAGAATCACAGGGGGGGGCAATCAGCCCCAGCATTTT
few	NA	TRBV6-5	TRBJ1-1	CASRNREGTEAFF	TGTGCCAGCAGAAACAGGGAGGGCACTGAAGCTTTCTTT
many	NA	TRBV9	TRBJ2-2	CASTDGLGGELFF	TGTGCCAGCACCGACGGGCTCGGAGGGGAGCTGTTTTTT
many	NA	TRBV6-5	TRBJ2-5	CASRSGLQETQYF	TGTGCCAGCAGGTCGGGACTGCAAGAGACCCAGTACTTC
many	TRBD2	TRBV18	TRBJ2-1	CASSPLAVSYNEQFF	TGTGCCAGCTCACCTCTAGCGGTCTCCTACAATGAGCAGTTCTTC
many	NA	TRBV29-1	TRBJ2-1	CSVVNPSRAINEQFF	TGCAGCGTTGTCAATCCGTCTAGGGCGATCAATGAGCAGTTCTTC
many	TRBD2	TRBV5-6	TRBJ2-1	CASSLGLASNEQFF	TGTGCCAGCAGCTTGGGACTAGCCTCCAATGAGCAGTTCTTC
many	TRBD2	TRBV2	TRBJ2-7	CASKPSGGFYEQYF	TGTGCCAGCAAACCGAGCGGGGGGTTCTACGAGCAGTACTTC
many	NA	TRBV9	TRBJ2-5	CASSESDKETQYF	TGTGCCAGCAGCGAGAGCGATAAAGAGACCCAGTACTTC
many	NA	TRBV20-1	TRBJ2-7	CSARRGGEWEQYF	TGCAGTGCTAGGCGCGGAGGGGAATGGGAGCAGTACTTC
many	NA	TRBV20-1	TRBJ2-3	CSVLQLPRTDTQYF	TGCAGTGTTTTACAACTACCCCGCACAGATACGCAGTATTTT
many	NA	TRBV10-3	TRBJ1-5	CAISGQGNQPQHF	TGTGCCATCAGTGGTCAGGGCAATCAGCCCCAGCATTTT
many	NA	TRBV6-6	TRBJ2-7	CASVGQNYEQYF	TGTGCCAGCGTCGGTCAAAACTACGAGCAGTACTTC
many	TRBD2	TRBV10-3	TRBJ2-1	CAISAGTSGGAEQFF	TGTGCCATCAGCGCTGGGACTAGCGGGGGGGCCGAGCAGTTCTTC
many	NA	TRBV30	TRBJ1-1	CAWRDDSLATEAFF	TGTGCCTGGAGGGACGACAGTTTAGCCACTGAAGCTTTCTTT
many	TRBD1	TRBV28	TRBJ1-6	CASSFLTGRGAPLHF	TGTGCCAGCAGTTTCCTGACAGGGAGAGGGGCACCCCTCCACTTT
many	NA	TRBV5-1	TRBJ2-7	CASSNAWDEQYF	TGCGCCAGCAGTAACGCGTGGGACGAGCAGTACTTC
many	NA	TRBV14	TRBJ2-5	CASSQVLRGRRSGTQYF	TGTGCCAGCAGCCAAGTTTTGAGAGGACGAAGGTCCGGGACCCAGTACTTC